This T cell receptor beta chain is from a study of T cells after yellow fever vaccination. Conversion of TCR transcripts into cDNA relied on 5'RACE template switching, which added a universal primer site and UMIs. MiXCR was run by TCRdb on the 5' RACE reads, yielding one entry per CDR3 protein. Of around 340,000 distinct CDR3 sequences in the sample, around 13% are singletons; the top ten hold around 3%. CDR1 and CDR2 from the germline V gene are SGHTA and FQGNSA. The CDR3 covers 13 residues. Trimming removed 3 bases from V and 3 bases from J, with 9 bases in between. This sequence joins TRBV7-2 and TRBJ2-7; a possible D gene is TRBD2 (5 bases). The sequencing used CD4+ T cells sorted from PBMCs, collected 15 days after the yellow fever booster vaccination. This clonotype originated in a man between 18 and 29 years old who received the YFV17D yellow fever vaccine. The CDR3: CASSLALDYEQYF. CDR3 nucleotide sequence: TGTGCCAGCAGCTTGGCACTAGACTACGAGCAGTACTTC.